The next 3 T cell receptor beta chains were all read from a single sample in a study of cytomegalovirus exposure and HLA in healthy donors. PCR employed 60 Vbeta and 13 Jbeta primers. Profiling relied on immunoSEQ multiplex PCR, and the TCRdb table lists in-frame clones only, not all of them. Of about 190,000 clones in the sample, approximately 75% are singletons; the top ten hold about 4.4%. The sample was PBMCs. All receptors come from a man under 40 in good health and CMV-seropositive.

The chain's CDR3 is CASSLSIASGGANEQYF. The CDR3 DNA reads as TGTGCCAGCAGTTTATCTATTGCAAGCGGGGGGGCCAACGAGCAGTACTTC. The chain is built from TRBV27 and TRBJ2-7, with 10 bases identical to TRBD2. Looked up from germline, CDR1 is MNHEY and CDR2 is SMNVEV (reference sequence). The junction had 10 bases not matched to a gene; V was cut back by 0 bases and J by 5 bases. CDR3 size: 17 residues.

The genes are TRBV5-6 and TRBJ1-6; TRBD1 matches at 11 bases. Germline lookup yields CDR1 SGHDT and CDR2 YYEEEE. Trimming removed 0 bases from V and 7 bases from J; junction bases left unmatched: 3. This CDR3 region has 16 residues. DNA for the CDR3: TGTGCCAGCAGCTTGGAATGGGACAGGGGGAATTCACCCCTCCACTTT. It translates to CASSLEWDRGNSPLHF. The whole variable domain, remainder taken from reference TRBV5-6 and TRBJ1-6, is DAGVTQSPTHLIKTRGQQVTLRCSPKSGHDTVSWYQQALGQGPQFIFQYYEEEERQRGNFPDRFSGHQFPNYSSELNVNALLLGDSALYLCASSLEWDRGNSPLHFGNGTRLTVT.

The V gene is TRBV9, the J gene TRBJ1-2, with 10 bases matching TRBD1. The CDR3 covers 15 residues. V trimming: 4 bases; J trimming: 8 bases; junction bases outside the gene matches: 11. The V gene's germline CDR1 is SGDLS and CDR2 YYNGEE. CDR3 loop: CASSPPGQGPLGYTF. CDR3 coding DNA: TGTGCCAGCAGCCCCCCGGGACAGGGGCCGCTGGGCTACACCTTC.